The 18 T cell receptor beta chains below all came from one sample that was sequenced in a study of CD8+ T cells in alopecia areata. Indicated time point: mouse skin 6 weeks after grafting, around onset of hair loss. After isolation, RNA underwent reverse transcription to generate cDNA as the sequencing template. Generated by immunoSEQ multiplex PCR, the TCRdb table keeps only in-frame clones and is missing some. The sample holds fewer than 2,000 clones, and no clone turns up only once. Sequencing was performed on skin, taken at week 6. The source of these receptors is a C3H/HeJ mouse with alopecia areata. The MHC haplotype recorded for the strain is H2-k.

This clone is labeled medium-sized. Genes and germline are mouse. The sequence runs out 4 residues before the end of the CDR3; the remainder is reconstructed from the germline J gene. The chain recombines TRBV1 with TRBJ2-4; 10 bases align to TRBD2. Germline CDR1 reads NSQYPW; CDR2 reads LRSPGD (reference sequence). The CDR3 consists of 15 residues. The CDR3: CTCSADWGGENTLYF. Incomplete CDR3 DNA: TGCACCTGCAGTGCAGACTGGGGGGGCGAAAAC.

This clone showed up many times. These gene names are mouse names. The DNA ends 4 residues before the CDR3 does, and the rest of the CDR3 is filled in from the germline J gene. The V call is TRBV29, the J call TRBJ2-5, with 7 bases matching TRBD1. After removal of 4 bases from V and 3 bases from J, the junction contained 4 bases not matched to a gene. Germline V gene data show CDR1 as MSHET and CDR2 as SYDVDS. The length of the CDR3 is 14 residues. The CDR3 loop reads CASSSPGQQDTQYF. CDR3 DNA (partial): TGTGCTAGCAGTTCACCGGGACAGCAAGAC. The complete variable domain, with remaining parts taken from reference TRBV29 and TRBJ2-5, reads DMKVTQMPRYLIKRMGENVLLECGQDMSHETMYWYRQDPGLGLQLIYISYDVDSNSEGDIPKGYRVSRKKREHFSLILDSAKTNQTSVYFCASSSPGQQDTQYFGPGTRLLVL.

As for this clone: Mouse gene names and germline throughout. The read is 3 residues too short to cover the CDR3 end, so that end is filled in from the germline J gene. V is TRBV17 and J is TRBJ1-3; 7 bases are a match to TRBD1. CDR3 length: 14 residues. Germline CDR1 is MNHDT and CDR2 is YYDKIL. The ends lost 5 bases at V and 2 bases at J; junction bases unmatched: 3. CDR3 DNA, as far as it was read: TGTGCTAGCAGTCCGACAGGGACTGGAAATACG. Its protein is CASSPTGTGNT. The whole CDR3 reads CASSPTGTGNTLYF.

This clone was seen ten or more times. Gene labels here are mouse ones. The read ends 4 residues before the CDR3 terminus; that terminus is restored from the germline J gene. This sequence joins TRBV13-3 and TRBJ2-7; 8 nucleotides match TRBD1. Germline V CDR1 and CDR2: NNHDY, SYVADS. This CDR3 has 13 amino acids. The sequenced part of the CDR3 DNA is TGTGCCAGCCAGGGGGCGCAGTCTTAT. Translated, it gives CASQGAQSY. The full-length CDR3 reads as CASQGAQSYEQYF.

There are many counts of this clone. Genes here carry mouse names. The sequenced CDR3 bases are TGTGCCAGCAGTCAGGGGGCTAGTCAAAAC. Encoded protein: CASSQGASQN. The whole CDR3 is CASSQGASQNTLYF. The V gene is TRBV19, the J gene TRBJ2-4, with 8 bases identical to TRBD1. The read is 4 residues too short to cover the CDR3 end, so that end is filled in from the germline J gene. Per the germline V gene, CDR1 is FNHDT and CDR2 is SITEND (reference sequence). The CDR3 is 14 amino acids. V trimming: 4 bases; J trimming: 0 bases; junction bases outside the gene matches: 1.

This clone was found many times. The genes are named according to mouse. The read comes to an end 4 residues before the CDR3 does, leaving the germline J gene to fill in the end. V usage is TRBV13-1 and J usage is TRBJ2-3, with TRBD2 matching 8 bases. Germline lookup yields CDR1 NSHNY and CDR2 SYGAGN. CDR3 size: 15 residues. The ends lost 0 bases at V and 1 base at J; junction bases unmatched: 1. The DNA read from the CDR3 is TGTGCCAGCAGTGATGCCTGGGGGGGTGCAGAA. The encoded protein is CASSDAWGGAE. The entire CDR3 protein reads CASSDAWGGAETLYF.

In its sample, this clone was seen many times. The gene names here belong to mouse. The read finishes 4 residues shy of the CDR3 end, and the germline J gene is used to complete it. The chain joins TRBV19 to TRBJ2-1, with D perhaps TRBD1 (5 bases). The CDR3 sequence is 13 residues long. With 5 bases removed from V and 4 bases from J, the gap between germline ends came to 10 bases. The germline gives CDR1 FNHDT, CDR2 SITEND (reference sequence). The CDR3 sequence is CASSRQYYAEQFF. CDR3 DNA, as far as it was read: TGTGCCAGCAGCAGACAGTATTATGCT.

At least ten counts were recorded for this clone. Mouse gene names and germline throughout. The CDR3 end lies 4 residues beyond the end of the read and is filled in from the germline J gene. The genes are TRBV31 and TRBJ2-4; the D is unclear. Trimming stripped 3 bases from V and 2 bases from J, with 3 bases between. Germline V lookup: CDR1 GKSSPN, CDR2 SITVG. This CDR3 is 11 amino acids long. CDR3: CAWRHQNTLYF. CDR3 DNA, as far as it was read: TGTGCCTGGAGACATCAAAAC.

Ten or more counts support this clone. Mouse names are used for the genes. The read gets to within 4 residues of the CDR3 end, and the germline J gene fills in the rest. At the DNA level, this CDR3 is encoded by other sequences in the same sample as well. The genes are TRBV19 and TRBJ1-1, with 7 bases lining up with TRBD1. The V gene end was trimmed by 4 bases and the J gene end by 0 bases; junction bases not matched to a gene: 3. The CDR3 runs 14 residues. The germline gives CDR1 FNHDT, CDR2 SITEND (reference sequence). CDR3 DNA, as far as it was read: TGTGCCAGCAGTCCCGACAGGGCAAACACA. Translated, it gives CASSPDRANT. The complete CDR3 reads CASSPDRANTEVFF.

This clone was counted ten times or more. Gene names denote mouse genes. The CDR3 extends 4 residues past the end of the read, so its final part is completed from the germline J gene. V gene TRBV1 combines with J gene TRBJ2-4, with 8 bases identical to TRBD1. This CDR3 contains 15 residues. Germline trimming cut 3 bases from V and 2 bases from J; bases unmatched to any gene: 4. Per germline, CDR1 NSQYPW and CDR2 LRSPGD (reference sequence). CDR3 bases read: TGCACCTGCAGTGCGGCAGGGGGCGATCAAAAC. Its protein is CTCSAAGGDQN. The whole CDR3 sequence is CTCSAAGGDQNTLYF. The full variable domain, with the rest looked up from reference TRBV1 and TRBJ2-4, is VTLLEQNPRWRLVPRGQAVNLRCILKNSQYPWMSWYQQDLQKQLQWLFTLRSPGDKEVKSLPGADYLATRVTDTELRLQVANMSQGRTLYCTCSAAGGDQNTLYFGAGTRLSVL.

By frequency in the sample, this clone is large. Germline and genes: mouse. CDR3 amino acids: CASSQTGLGGRAETLYF. Incomplete CDR3 DNA: TGTGCCAGCAGCCAAACGGGACTGGGGGGCCGTGCAGAA. This chain connects TRBV5 to TRBJ2-3; 12 bases line up with TRBD2. The read finishes 4 residues shy of the CDR3 end, and the germline J gene is used to complete it. This CDR3 has 17 amino acids. The J segment lost 1 base and the V segment lost 2 bases, leaving 4 bases of the junction unmatched. Germline V gene sequence: CDR1 LGHNA, CDR2 YNLKQL (reference sequence).

This clone was counted ten times or more. The gene symbols are mouse symbols. The read is 4 residues too short to cover the CDR3 end, so that end is filled in from the germline J gene. The chain couples TRBV1 to TRBJ2-5; D unclear. V lost 1 base, J lost 0 bases, and 2 bases lay in between. The germline V gene encodes CDR1 NSQYPW and CDR2 LRSPGD (reference sequence). CDR3 length: 13 amino acids. Partial CDR3 DNA: TGCACCTGCAGTGCAGTTAACCAAGAC. It codes for CTCSAVNQD. The CDR3 in full is CTCSAVNQDTQYF.

This clone is labeled large (0.1 to 1%). The genes are named according to mouse. The read finishes 4 residues shy of the CDR3 end, and the germline J gene is used to complete it. The chain employs TRBV19 and TRBJ2-7; TRBD1 matches 11 bases. This CDR3 comprises 14 residues. Per germline, CDR1 FNHDT and CDR2 SITEND (reference sequence). Here the CDR3 reads CASSMVDRGHEQYF. CDR3 DNA, as far as it was read: TGTGCCAGCAGTATGGTGGACAGGGGGCAT.

This clone has a count of ten or more. Genes and germline are mouse. The read is 4 residues too short to cover the CDR3 end, so that end is filled in from the germline J gene. This sequence joins TRBV5 and TRBJ2-4, with 9 bases lining up with TRBD2. Germline CDR1 is LGHNA and CDR2 is YNLKQL (reference sequence). The CDR3 runs to 17 residues. With V trimmed by 2 bases and J by 2 bases, 8 bases remained unmatched. The CDR3 here is CASSQPLGGADQNTLYF. CDR3 DNA, as far as it was read: TGTGCCAGCAGCCAACCACTGGGGGGAGCGGATCAAAAC.

This clone came up a few times. Mouse germline and gene names are used. The read ends 4 residues before the CDR3 terminus; that terminus is restored from the germline J gene. The V and J genes are TRBV31 and TRBJ1-2; D may be TRBD1 (6 bases). The CDR3 consists of 14 residues. Germline V gene sequence: CDR1 GKSSPN, CDR2 SITVG. Between the trimmed V and J ends, which lost 5 bases and 0 bases, there was a span of 13 bases. CDR3 sequence reads: CAWSSDSANSDYTF. The sequenced CDR3 bases are TGTGCCTGGTCCTCGGACAGTGCAAACTCC.

This clone was picked up many times. The genes and germline here are from mouse. Read coverage stops 4 residues before the CDR3 terminus; the germline J gene supplies the remainder. The rearrangement links TRBV5 to TRBJ1-1; no clear D. Germline assignment: CDR1 LGHNA and CDR2 YNLKQL (reference sequence). The CDR3 runs 15 residues. V shed 1 base and J shed 4 bases, with 13 bases lying between them. The chain's CDR3 is CASSQGKGWGTEVFF. CDR3 bases read: TGTGCCAGCAGCCAAGGGAAGGGTTGGGGCACA.

Comments on this clone: Gene names and germline match the mouse. The read ends 4 residues early relative to the CDR3; the germline J gene fills the gap. The gene calls are TRBV3 and TRBJ2-5, with TRBD2 identical over 9 bases. The CDR3 is 14 amino acids. Germline V lookup: CDR1 SNHLY, CDR2 FYNGKV (reference sequence). The CDR3 bases that were read are TGTGCCAGCAGCTTACTGGGGGGGGCAGAC. Amino acids: CASSLLGGAD. The CDR3 in full is CASSLLGGADTQYF.

This clone is labeled as medium-sized. Gene names are mouse gene names. The read ends 4 residues shy of where the CDR3 ends; the end is completed using the germline J gene. This chain uses TRBV19 with TRBJ2-4; D is possibly TRBD2 (6 bases). The V gene lost 2 bases and the J gene lost 2 bases, with 12 bases spanning the gap. From germline, CDR1 is FNHDT and CDR2 SITEND (reference sequence). The CDR3 covers 15 residues. The CDR3 region is CASSIFRGDQNTLYF. The covered CDR3 bases are TGTGCCAGCAGTATTTTCCGGGGGGATCAAAAC.